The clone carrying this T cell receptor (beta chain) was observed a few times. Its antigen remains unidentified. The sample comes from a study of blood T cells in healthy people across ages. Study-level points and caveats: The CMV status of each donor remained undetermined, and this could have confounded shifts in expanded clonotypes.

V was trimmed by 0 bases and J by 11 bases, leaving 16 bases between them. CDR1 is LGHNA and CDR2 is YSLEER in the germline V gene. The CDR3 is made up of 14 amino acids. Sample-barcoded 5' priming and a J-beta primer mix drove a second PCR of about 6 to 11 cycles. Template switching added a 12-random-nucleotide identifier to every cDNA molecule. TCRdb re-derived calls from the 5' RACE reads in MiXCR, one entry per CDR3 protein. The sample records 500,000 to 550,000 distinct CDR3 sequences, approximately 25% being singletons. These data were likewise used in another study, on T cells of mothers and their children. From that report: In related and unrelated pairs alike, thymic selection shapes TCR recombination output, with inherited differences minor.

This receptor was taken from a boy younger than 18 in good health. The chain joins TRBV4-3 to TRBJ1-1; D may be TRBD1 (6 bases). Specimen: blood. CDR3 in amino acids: CASSQEMDSPGAFF. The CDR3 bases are TGCGCCAGCAGCCAAGAAATGGACAGTCCCGGGGCTTTCTTT.